Only a few counts were recorded for the clone carrying this T cell receptor beta chain. Antigen unknown. The V end was cut by 3 bases, the J end by 4 bases, with 28 bases between. The V gene's germline CDR1 is SGHAT and CDR2 FQNNGV. This CDR3 has 20 residues. The sample originates from a study of T cells after yellow fever vaccination. Study-wide results and limits: The study noted that FACS-sorted repertoires could contain abundant clonotypes contaminating from the bulk population. Most clones from primary vaccination resurfaced after the booster (around 97% CD4, over 85% CD8).

A process of 5'RACE template switching, which added a universal primer site and UMIs, was used to make TCR cDNA. TCRdb fed the 5' RACE reads into MiXCR, producing one record per CDR3 protein. The sample yields hundreds of thousands of distinct CDR3 sequences, about a fifth seen once. V gene TRBV11-2 combines with J gene TRBJ2-1; maybe TRBD2 (8 bases). This sample comprised PBMCs, obtained 15 days after the yellow fever booster vaccination. The TCR comes from a man in his thirties or forties who received the YFV17D yellow fever vaccine. The CDR3 protein is CASSFTGALDVAGHYNEQFF. The CDR3 bases are TGTGCCAGCAGCTTCACAGGGGCACTAGACGTAGCGGGACATTACAATGAGCAGTTCTTC. Supplemented by reference TRBV11-2 and TRBJ2-1, the full variable domain reads EAGVAQSPRYKIIEKRQSVAFWCNPISGHATLYWYQQILGQGPKLLIQFQNNGVVDDSQLPKDRFSAERLKGVDSTLKIQPAKLEDSAVYLCASSFTGALDVAGHYNEQFFGPGTRLTVL.